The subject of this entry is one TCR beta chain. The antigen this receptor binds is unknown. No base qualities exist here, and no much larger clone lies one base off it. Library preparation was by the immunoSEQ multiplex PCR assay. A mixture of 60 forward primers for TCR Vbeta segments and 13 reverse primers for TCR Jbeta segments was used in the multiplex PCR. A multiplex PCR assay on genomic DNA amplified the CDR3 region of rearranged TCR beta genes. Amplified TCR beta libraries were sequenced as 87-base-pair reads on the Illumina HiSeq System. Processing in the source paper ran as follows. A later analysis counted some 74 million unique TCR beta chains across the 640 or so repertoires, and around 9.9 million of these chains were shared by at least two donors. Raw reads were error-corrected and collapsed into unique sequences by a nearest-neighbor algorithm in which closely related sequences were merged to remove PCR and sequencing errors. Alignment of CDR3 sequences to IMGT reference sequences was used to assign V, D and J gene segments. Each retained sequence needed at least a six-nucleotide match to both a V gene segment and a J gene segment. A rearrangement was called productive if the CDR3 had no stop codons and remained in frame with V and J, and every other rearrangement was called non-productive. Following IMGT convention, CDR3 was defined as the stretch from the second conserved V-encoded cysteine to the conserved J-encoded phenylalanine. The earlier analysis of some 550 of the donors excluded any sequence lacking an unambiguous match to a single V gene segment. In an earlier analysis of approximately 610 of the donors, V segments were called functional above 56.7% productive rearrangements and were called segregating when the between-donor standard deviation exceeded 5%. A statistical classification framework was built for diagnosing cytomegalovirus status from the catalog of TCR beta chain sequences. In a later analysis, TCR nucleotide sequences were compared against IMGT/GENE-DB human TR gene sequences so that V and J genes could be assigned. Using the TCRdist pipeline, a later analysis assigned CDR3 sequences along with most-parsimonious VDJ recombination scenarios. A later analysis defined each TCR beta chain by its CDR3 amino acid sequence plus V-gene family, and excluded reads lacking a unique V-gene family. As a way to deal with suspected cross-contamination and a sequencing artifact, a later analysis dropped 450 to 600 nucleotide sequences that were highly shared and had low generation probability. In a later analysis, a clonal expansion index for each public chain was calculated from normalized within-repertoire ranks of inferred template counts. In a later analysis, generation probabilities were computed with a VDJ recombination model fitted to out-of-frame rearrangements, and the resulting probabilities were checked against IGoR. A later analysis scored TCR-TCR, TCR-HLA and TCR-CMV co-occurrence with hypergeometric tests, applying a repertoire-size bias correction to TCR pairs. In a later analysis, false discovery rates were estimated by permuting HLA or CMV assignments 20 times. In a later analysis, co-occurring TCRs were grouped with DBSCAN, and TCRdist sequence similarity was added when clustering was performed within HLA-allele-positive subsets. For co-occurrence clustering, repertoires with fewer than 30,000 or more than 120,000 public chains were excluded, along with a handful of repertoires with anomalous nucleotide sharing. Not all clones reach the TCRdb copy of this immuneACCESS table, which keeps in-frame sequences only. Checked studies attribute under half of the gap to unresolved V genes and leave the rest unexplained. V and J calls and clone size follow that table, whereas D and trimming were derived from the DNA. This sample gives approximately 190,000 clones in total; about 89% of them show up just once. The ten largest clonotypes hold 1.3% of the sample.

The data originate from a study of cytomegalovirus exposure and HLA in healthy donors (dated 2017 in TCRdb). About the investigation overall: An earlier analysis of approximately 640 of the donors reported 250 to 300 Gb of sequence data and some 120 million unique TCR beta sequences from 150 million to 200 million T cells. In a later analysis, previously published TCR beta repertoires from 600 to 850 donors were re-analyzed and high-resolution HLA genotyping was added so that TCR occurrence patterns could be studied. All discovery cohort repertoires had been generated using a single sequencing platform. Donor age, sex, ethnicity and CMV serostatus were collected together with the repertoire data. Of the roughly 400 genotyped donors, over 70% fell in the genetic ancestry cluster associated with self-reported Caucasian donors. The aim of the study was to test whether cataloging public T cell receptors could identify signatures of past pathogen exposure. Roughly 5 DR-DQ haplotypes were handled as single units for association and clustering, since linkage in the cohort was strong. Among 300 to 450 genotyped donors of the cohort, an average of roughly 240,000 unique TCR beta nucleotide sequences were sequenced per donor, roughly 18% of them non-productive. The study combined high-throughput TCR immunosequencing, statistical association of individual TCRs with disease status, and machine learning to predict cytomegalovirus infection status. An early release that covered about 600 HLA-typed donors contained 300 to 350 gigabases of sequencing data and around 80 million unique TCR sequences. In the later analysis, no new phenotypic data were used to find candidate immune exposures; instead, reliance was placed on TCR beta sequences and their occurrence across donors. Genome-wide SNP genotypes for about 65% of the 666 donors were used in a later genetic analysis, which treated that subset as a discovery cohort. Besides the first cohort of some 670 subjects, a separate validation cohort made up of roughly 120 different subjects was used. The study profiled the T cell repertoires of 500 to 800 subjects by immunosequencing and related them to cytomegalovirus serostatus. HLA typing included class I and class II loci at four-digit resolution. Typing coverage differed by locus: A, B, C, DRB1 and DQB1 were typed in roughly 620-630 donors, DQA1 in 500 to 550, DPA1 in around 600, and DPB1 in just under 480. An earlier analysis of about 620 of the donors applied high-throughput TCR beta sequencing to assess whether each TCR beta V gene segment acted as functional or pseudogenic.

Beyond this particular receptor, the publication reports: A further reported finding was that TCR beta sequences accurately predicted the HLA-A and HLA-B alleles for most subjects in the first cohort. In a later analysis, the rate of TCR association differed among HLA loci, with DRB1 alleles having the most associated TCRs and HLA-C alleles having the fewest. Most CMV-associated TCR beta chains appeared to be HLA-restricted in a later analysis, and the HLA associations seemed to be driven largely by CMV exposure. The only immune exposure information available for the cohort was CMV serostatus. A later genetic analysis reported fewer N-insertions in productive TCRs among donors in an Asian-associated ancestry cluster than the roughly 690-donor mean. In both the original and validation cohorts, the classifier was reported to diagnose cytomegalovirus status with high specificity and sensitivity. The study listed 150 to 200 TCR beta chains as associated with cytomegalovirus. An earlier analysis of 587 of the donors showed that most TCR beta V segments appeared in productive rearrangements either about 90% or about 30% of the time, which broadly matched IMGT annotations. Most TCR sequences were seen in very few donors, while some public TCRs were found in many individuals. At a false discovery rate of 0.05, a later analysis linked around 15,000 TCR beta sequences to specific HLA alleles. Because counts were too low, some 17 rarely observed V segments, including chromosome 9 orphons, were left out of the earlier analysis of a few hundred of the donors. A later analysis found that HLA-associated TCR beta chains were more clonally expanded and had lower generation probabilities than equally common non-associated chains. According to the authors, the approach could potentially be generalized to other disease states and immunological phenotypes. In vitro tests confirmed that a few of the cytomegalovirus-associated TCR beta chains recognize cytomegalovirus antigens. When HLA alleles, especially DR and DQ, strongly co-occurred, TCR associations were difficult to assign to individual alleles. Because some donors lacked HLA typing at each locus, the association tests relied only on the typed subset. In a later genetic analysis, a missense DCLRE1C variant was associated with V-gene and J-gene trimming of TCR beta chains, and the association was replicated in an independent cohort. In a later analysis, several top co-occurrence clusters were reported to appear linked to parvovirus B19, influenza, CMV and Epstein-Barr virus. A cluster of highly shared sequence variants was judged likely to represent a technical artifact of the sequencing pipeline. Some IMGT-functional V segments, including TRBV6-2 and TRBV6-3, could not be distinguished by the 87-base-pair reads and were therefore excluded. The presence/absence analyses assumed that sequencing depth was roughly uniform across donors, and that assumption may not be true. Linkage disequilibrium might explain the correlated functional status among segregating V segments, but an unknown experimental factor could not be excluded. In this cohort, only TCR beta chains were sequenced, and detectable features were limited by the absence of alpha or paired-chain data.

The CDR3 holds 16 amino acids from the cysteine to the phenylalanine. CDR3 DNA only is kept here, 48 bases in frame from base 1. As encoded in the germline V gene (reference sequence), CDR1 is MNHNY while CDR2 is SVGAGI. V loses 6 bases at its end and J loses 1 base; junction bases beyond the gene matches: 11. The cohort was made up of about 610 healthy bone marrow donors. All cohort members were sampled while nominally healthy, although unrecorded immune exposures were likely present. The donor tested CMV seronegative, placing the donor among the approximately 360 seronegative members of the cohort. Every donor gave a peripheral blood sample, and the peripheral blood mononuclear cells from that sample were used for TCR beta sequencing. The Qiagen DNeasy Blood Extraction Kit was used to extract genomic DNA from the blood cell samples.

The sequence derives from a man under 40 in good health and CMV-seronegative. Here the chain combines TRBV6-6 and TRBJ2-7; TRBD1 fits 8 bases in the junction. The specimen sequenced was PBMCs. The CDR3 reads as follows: CASRGTGPFTSYEQYF. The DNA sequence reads TGTGCCAGCAGGGGGACAGGACCTTTTACTTCCTACGAGCAGTACTTC.